What follows are 30 T cell receptor beta chains derived from one specimen sequenced in a study of human T cells and chemical hapten exposure. Stated time point: healthy volunteer bleed at 6 weeks. It was from unfractionated whole blood that total RNA was extracted. TCRdb analysed the RACE reads with MiXCR anew, one entry per CDR3 protein. The data hold 65,000 or so distinct CDR3 sequences, with around 6.5% observed a single time. Sequencing used whole blood. These TCRs come from a female donor in good health. Some clones in this sample may be carry-over from other donors' samples.

V gene TRBV9 combines with J gene TRBJ2-7, with 12 nucleotides matching TRBD2. The CDR3 loop spans 15 amino acids. Germline V gene sequence: CDR1 SGDLS, CDR2 YYNGEE. The J segment lost 5 bases and the V segment lost 4 bases, leaving 7 bases of the junction unmatched. CDR3 DNA: TGTGCCAGCAGCAGCCGACTAGCGGGAGCTGACGAGCAGTACTTC. Amino acids: CASSSRLAGADEQYF.

The chain uses TRBV28 and TRBJ2-7; D not certain. This CDR3 has 12 residues. Germline assignment: CDR1 MDHEN and CDR2 SYDVKM. V shed 4 bases and J shed 2 bases, with 6 bases lying between them. The CDR3 sequence: CASSSWTYEQYF. In DNA form, the CDR3 reads TGTGCCAGCAGTTCATGGACCTACGAGCAGTACTTC.

This clonotype was recorded at least ten times. The chain has TRBV6-1 and TRBJ1-4; 7 bases are a match to TRBD1. CDR3 length: 15 amino acids. Germline CDR1 is MNHNS and CDR2 is SASEGT. V lost 6 bases, J lost 3 bases, and 7 bases stayed unmatched. CDR3: CASREQGYPNEKLFF. The CDR3 bases are TGTGCCAGCAGGGAACAGGGGTATCCTAATGAAAAACTGTTTTTT.

Ten or more counts support this clonotype. This chain uses TRBV7-8 with TRBJ2-1; no firm D call. Trimming took off 1 base at V and 9 bases at J, with 4 bases between the two ends. CDR1 is SGHVS and CDR2 is FQNEAQ in the germline V gene. This CDR3 has 11 amino acids. CDR3 region: CASSLGPEQFF. For the CDR3, the DNA is TGTGCCAGCAGCTTAGGACCTGAGCAGTTCTTC.

This clonotype was detected only a few times. The V and J genes are TRBV29-1 and TRBJ2-3, with a possible D match to TRBD2 (7 bases). The CDR3 contains 14 residues. CDR1 and CDR2 (germline): SQVTM, ANQGSEA. V was shortened by 2 bases and J by 3 bases, with 12 bases between the two germline ends. The CDR3 region has the DNA TGCAGCGTTGAACAGGGGAGGGGTACAGATACGCAGTATTTT. Translating it yields CSVEQGRGTDTQYF.

This clonotype was seen many times. The chain is built from TRBV12-3 or TRBV12-4 and TRBJ1-3, with 9 bases that match TRBD1. V dropped 6 bases and J dropped 9; count of bases not matched to a gene: 6. This CDR3 spans 13 amino acids. The CDR3 spells CASSPQGAGTIYF. CDR3 in DNA: TGTGCCAGCAGCCCACAGGGGGCAGGCACCATATATTTT.

The sample holds many counts of this clonotype. The chain couples TRBV7-9 to TRBJ1-6, with D uncertain. Germline CDR1 SEHNR, CDR2 FQNEAQ (reference sequence). The germline V and J ends were trimmed by 6 bases and 7 bases, with 7 bases remaining between them. CDR3 length: 12 amino acids. This CDR3 is CASRHGNSPLHF. CDR3 coding DNA: TGTGCCAGCAGGCATGGGAATTCACCCCTCCACTTT.

The rearrangement joins TRBV30 to TRBJ2-2; no clear D gene. The V gene's germline CDR1 is GTSNPN and CDR2 SVGIG (reference sequence). The CDR3 is 12 residues long. The V end was cut by 2 bases, the J end by 6 bases, with 7 bases between. In DNA, the CDR3 is TGTGCCTGGAGTCAAGGGTCCGGGGAGCTGTTTTTT. It yields the protein CAWSQGSGELFF.

This clonotype was detected ten times or more. The V call is TRBV4-2, the J call TRBJ2-7; TRBD2 is a possible D gene (6 bases). V lost 2 bases and J lost 3, with 17 bases in between. Germline V gives CDR1 LGHNA, CDR2 YNFKEQ. This CDR3 comprises 16 residues. CDR3 sequence reads: CASSQQYGTGGYEQYF. The CDR3 DNA reads TGTGCCAGCAGCCAACAATATGGGACTGGGGGCTACGAGCAGTACTTC.

V usage is TRBV29-1 and J usage is TRBJ2-1; no clear D. Deletions cut 3 bases from V and 4 bases from J, with 7 bases between. Germline V lookup: CDR1 SQVTM, CDR2 ANQGSEA. CDR3 length: 12 amino acids. As DNA, the CDR3 is TGCAGCGTTGAGGAAGCTTACAATGAGCAGTTCTTC. Its translation: CSVEEAYNEQFF.

The gene calls are TRBV12-3 or TRBV12-4 and TRBJ1-1; no clear D gene. V was pared by 8 bases and J by 0 bases, with 13 bases between. The CDR3 sequence is 14 residues long. The CDR3 region has the DNA TGTGCCAGCTTACCCTCTGGGGTGAACACTGAAGCTTTCTTT. It is translated as CASLPSGVNTEAFF.

This clonotype was seen more than once but under ten times. The rearrangement joins TRBV2 to TRBJ2-6; a possible D gene is TRBD1 (6 bases). Trimming stripped 6 bases from V and 0 bases from J, with 12 bases between. This CDR3 region has 16 residues. Germline V gene data show CDR1 as SNHLY and CDR2 as FYNNEI. The CDR3 DNA is TGTGCCAGCAGCCCGACAGGATACTCTGGGGCCAACGTCCTGACTTTC. Protein sequence: CASSPTGYSGANVLTF.

This clonotype was recorded at least ten times. The chain recombines TRBV5-4 with TRBJ2-3; no definite D call. V lost 0 bases, J lost 5 bases, and 10 bases lay in between. CDR1 and CDR2 from the germline V gene are SGHNT and YYREEE (reference sequence). The CDR3 length is 14 residues. The CDR3 here is CASSLAQRRDTQYF. The CDR3 bases are TGTGCCAGCAGCTTGGCCCAGCGCAGAGATACGCAGTATTTT.

This clonotype occurred a few times. V is TRBV30 and J is TRBJ2-3; 9 bases map to TRBD2. The V gene's germline CDR1 is GTSNPN and CDR2 SVGIG (reference sequence). With V trimmed by 5 bases and J by 6 bases, 9 bases remained unmatched. CDR3 length: 14 amino acids. CDR3 amino acids: CAWSPGLASDTQYF. The CDR3 bases are TGTGCCTGGTCACCGGGACTAGCATCGGATACGCAGTATTTT.

The chain uses TRBV29-1 and TRBJ1-1; D might be TRBD1 (6 bases). The CDR3 is made up of 12 amino acids. V was trimmed by 5 bases and J by 6 bases, leaving 13 bases between them. Germline lookup yields CDR1 SQVTM and CDR2 ANQGSEA. The CDR3: CSVHEQGSEAFF. The CDR3 nucleotides are TGCAGCGTTCACGAACAGGGCTCTGAAGCTTTCTTT.

This clonotype was seen ten or more times. V gene TRBV5-6 combines with J gene TRBJ2-5, with TRBD1 as a possible D gene (6 bases). Germline V gene lookup returns CDR1 SGHDT and CDR2 YYEEEE. V lost 2 bases and J lost 4, with 9 bases in between. This CDR3 is built from 13 residues. As DNA, the CDR3 is TGTGCCAGCAGCTTCGGCAGGGGAGAGACCCAGTACTTC. Amino acid sequence: CASSFGRGETQYF.

Details on this clonotype: This sequence may be a read error, since a much larger clone differs from it by one base. This CDR3 reads CASGQTYNSPLHF. CDR3 in DNA: TGCGCCAGCGGCCAAACATATAATTCACCCCTCCACTTT. The V gene is TRBV4-1, the J gene TRBJ1-6; D ambiguous. The CDR3 has 13 residues. Germline V gives CDR1 MGHRA, CDR2 YSYEKL.

This clonotype was seen many times. The rearrangement uses TRBV6-5 and TRBJ2-3; 8 nucleotides line up with TRBD1. This CDR3 contains 16 residues. V trimming: 6 bases; J trimming: 0 bases; junction bases outside the gene matches: 8. CDR1 and CDR2 (germline): MNHEY, SVGAGI. The CDR3, as DNA: TGTGCCAGCAGGACAGGGGCAGAGGATAGCACAGATACGCAGTATTTT. Its protein product is CASRTGAEDSTDTQYF.

Many counts were recorded for this clonotype. The DNA of the CDR3 is TGTGCCAGCAGTCGACTAGCGGCCACAGATACGCAGTATTTT. This gives the protein CASSRLAATDTQYF. The V call is TRBV27, the J call TRBJ2-3, with 9 positions matching TRBD2. Germline V CDR1 and CDR2: MNHEY, SMNVEV (reference sequence). This CDR3 has 14 amino acids. Trimming cost V 5 bases and J 2 bases; bases outside gene matches: 2.

This clonotype was picked up many times. The chain uses TRBV15 and TRBJ1-6; D remains unclear. The CDR3 extends over 16 amino acids. V was clipped by 0 bases and J by 6 bases, with 12 bases between them. The germline gives CDR1 LNHNV, CDR2 YYDKDF (reference sequence). CDR3 bases: TGTGCCACCAGCAGAGATCGCGGGGAGTTTAATTCACCCCTCCACTTT. As protein: CATSRDRGEFNSPLHF. Supplemented by reference TRBV15 and TRBJ1-6, the full variable domain reads DAMVIQNPRYQVTQFGKPVTLSCSQTLNHNVMYWYQQKSSQAPKLLFHYYDKDFNNEADTPDNFQSRRPNTSFCFLDIRSPGLGDTAMYLCATSRDRGEFNSPLHFGNGTRLTVT.

There are many counts of this clonotype. CDR3 region: CSASSGKPSGTDTQYF. As DNA, the CDR3 is TGCAGTGCCAGTAGCGGGAAGCCTTCGGGCACAGATACGCAGTATTTT. The chain links TRBV20-1 to TRBJ2-3; 8 bases fit TRBD2. Trimming at V came to 6 bases and at J to 1 base, leaving 12 bases not matched to a gene. The CDR3 contains 16 residues. Germline CDR1 reads DFQATT; CDR2 reads SNEGSKA (reference sequence).

This clonotype came up a few times. The rearrangement links TRBV7-9 to TRBJ2-1, with D perhaps matching TRBD2 (6 bases). Trimming removed 7 bases from V and 9 bases from J, with 13 bases in between. This CDR3 spans 12 amino acids. Germline values: CDR1 SEHNR, CDR2 FQNEAQ (reference sequence). The DNA for the CDR3 is TGTGCCAGCATGGAGGGTCCTGGTGAGCAGTTCTTC. Amino acids: CASMEGPGEQFF.

To note about this clonotype: With a much larger clone just one base away, this may be a read error. No conserved phenylalanine or tryptophan ends this CDR3, so it is likely a read error. The rearrangement joins TRBV10-1 to TRBJ2-3; D gene unclear. The CDR3 is 13 amino acids. CDR1 and CDR2 from the germline V gene are WNHNN and SYGVQD (reference sequence). V shed 6 bases and J shed 2 bases, with 9 bases lying between them. The CDR3 DNA follows: TGCGCCAGCAGCGGTGCCCCCACAGATACGCAGTATCTT. Translation gives CASSGAPTDTQYL.

This clonotype was seen ten or more times. The chain carries TRBV6-6 and TRBJ1-1; 10 bases fit TRBD1. The germline CDR1 and CDR2 sequences are MNHNY and SVGAGI (reference sequence). The CDR3 length is 15 residues. V was clipped by 2 bases and J by 4 bases; unmatched bases: 4. The CDR3 protein is CASSYQGQGSTEAFF. DNA for the CDR3: TGTGCCAGCAGTTACCAGGGACAGGGGAGCACTGAAGCTTTCTTT.

This clonotype was seen more than once but under ten times. This chain uses TRBV12-3 or TRBV12-4 with TRBJ2-3; D call uncertain. The V and J ends lost 6 bases and 6 bases respectively, with 16 bases between them. The CDR3 is 14 residues long. CDR3 sequence: CASRERSNGDTQYF. The DNA for the CDR3 is TGTGCCAGCAGGGAACGGTCGAACGGGGATACGCAGTATTTT.

The chain couples TRBV12-3 or TRBV12-4 to TRBJ2-7; D remains ambiguous. This CDR3 has 11 residues. The V gene lost 6 bases and the J gene lost 6 bases, with 9 bases spanning the gap. CDR3 sequence: CASSFEVEQYF. The DNA of the CDR3 is TGTGCCAGCAGCTTCGAGGTCGAGCAGTACTTC.

This clonotype turned up a few times. The CDR3 reads CASSSTGGAEEQYF. DNA for the CDR3: TGTGCCAGCAGCTCTACAGGGGGGGCAGAAGAGCAGTACTTC. The gene calls are TRBV11-2 and TRBJ2-7, with D perhaps TRBD1 (8 bases). V was cut by 4 bases and J by 7 bases, with 17 bases left in between. The CDR3 loop spans 14 amino acids. Germline-derived CDR1 and CDR2 are SGHAT and FQNNGV.

This chain joins TRBV6-6 and TRBJ1-1; 10 bases map to TRBD1. There are 17 residues in the CDR3. J gave up 4 bases and V 0 bases, and 8 bases lay outside the gene matches. Germline CDR1 MNHNY, CDR2 SVGAGI (reference sequence). The DNA for the CDR3 is TGTGCCAGCAGTTACTCCCTCGGGACAGGGGTTTTCACTGAAGCTTTCTTT. Translated, it gives CASSYSLGTGVFTEAFF.

The chain joins TRBV27 to TRBJ2-7, with 10 bases matching TRBD2. The CDR3 is made up of 16 amino acids. The trim removed 2 bases at V and 0 bases at J, leaving 4 bases unmatched. CDR1 and CDR2 from the germline V gene are MNHEY and SMNVEV (reference sequence). CDR3 sequence reads: CASSLDPSGSSYEQYF. The CDR3 DNA is TGTGCCAGCAGTTTAGACCCTAGCGGGAGCTCCTACGAGCAGTACTTC.

The chain employs TRBV24-1 and TRBJ2-4; D perhaps matches TRBD2 (6 bases). CDR1 is KGHDR, CDR2 SFDVKD, per germline. The length of the CDR3 is 15 residues. V lost 4 bases to trimming and J lost 0 bases, with 9 bases between them. The CDR3 DNA reads as TGTGCCACCAGTGACGGGGGACTAGCCAAAAACATTCAGTACTTC. Translating gives CATSDGGLAKNIQYF.